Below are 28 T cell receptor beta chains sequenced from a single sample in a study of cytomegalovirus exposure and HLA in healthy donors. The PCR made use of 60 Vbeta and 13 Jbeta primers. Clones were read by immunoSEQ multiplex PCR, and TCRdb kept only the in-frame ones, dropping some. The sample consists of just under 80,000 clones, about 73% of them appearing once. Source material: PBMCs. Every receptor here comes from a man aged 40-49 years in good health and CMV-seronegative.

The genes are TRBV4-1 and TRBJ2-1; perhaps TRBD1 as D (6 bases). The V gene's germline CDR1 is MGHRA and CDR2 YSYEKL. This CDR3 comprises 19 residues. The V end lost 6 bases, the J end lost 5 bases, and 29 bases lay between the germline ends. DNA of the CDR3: TGCGCCAGCAGGGGCGTGGGGCCTTTTGGGGGCGGCCCCCACAATGAGCAGTTCTTC. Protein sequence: CASRGVGPFGGGPHNEQFF.

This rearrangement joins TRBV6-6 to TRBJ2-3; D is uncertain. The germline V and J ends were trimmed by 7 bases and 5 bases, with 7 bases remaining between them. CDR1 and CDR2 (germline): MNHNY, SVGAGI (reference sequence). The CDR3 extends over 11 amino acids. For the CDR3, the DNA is TGTGCCAGCACCCCTAAAGATACGCAGTATTTT. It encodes CASTPKDTQYF.

The CDR3 nucleotides are TGTGCCAGCAGCTTCGTACAGCCCCAAGAGACCCAGTACTTC. Its translation: CASSFVQPQETQYF. The chain carries TRBV7-2 and TRBJ2-5; D remains unclear. CDR3 size: 14 residues. Germline CDR1 SGHTA, CDR2 FQGNSA. V lost 3 bases and J 1 base, leaving 9 bases between the germline ends. The full variable domain, completed using reference TRBV7-2 and TRBJ2-5, is GAGVSQSPSNKVTEKGKDVELRCDPISGHTALYWYRQSLGQGLEFLIYFQGNSAPDKSGLPSDRFSAERTGGSVSTLTIQRTQQEDSAVYLCASSFVQPQETQYFGPGTRLLVL.

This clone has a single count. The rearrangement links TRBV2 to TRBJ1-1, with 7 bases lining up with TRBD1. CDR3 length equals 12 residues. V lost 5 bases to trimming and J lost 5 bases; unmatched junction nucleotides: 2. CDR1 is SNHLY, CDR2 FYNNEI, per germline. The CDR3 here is CASSQQGTEAFF. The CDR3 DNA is TGTGCCAGCAGTCAACAGGGGACTGAAGCTTTCTTT.

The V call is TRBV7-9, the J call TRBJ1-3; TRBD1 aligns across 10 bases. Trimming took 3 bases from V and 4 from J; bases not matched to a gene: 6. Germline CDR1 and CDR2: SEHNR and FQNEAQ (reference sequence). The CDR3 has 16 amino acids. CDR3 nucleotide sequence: TGTGCCAGCAGCTTCCCCGGACAGGGGGAAGGAAACACCATATATTTT. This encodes CASSFPGQGEGNTIYF.

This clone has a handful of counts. Here the CDR3 reads CASSYSVRSYEQYF. The DNA for the CDR3 is TGTGCCAGCAGTTACTCCGTCCGCTCCTACGAGCAGTACTTC. This chain links TRBV6-5 with TRBJ2-5; D uncertain. Matching the DNA end better, TRBJ2-7 makes the J call doubtful. CDR3 length: 14 residues. Germline CDR1 is MNHEY and CDR2 is SVGAGI.

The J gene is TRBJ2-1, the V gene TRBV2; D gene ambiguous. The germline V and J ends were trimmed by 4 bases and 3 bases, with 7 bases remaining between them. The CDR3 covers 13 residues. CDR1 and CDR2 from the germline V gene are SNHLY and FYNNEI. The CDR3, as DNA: TGTGCCAGCAGTGTCCTTAACTACAATGAGCAGTTCTTC. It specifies CASSVLNYNEQFF.

CDR3 nucleotide sequence: TGTGCCAGCTGCCAGACTAGATCCTACAATGAGCAGTTCTTC. Encoded protein: CASCQTRSYNEQFF. The chain recombines TRBV18 with TRBJ2-1; D perhaps matches TRBD2 (6 bases). Trimming pared 7 bases from V and 1 base from J, leaving 11 bases between. This CDR3 contains 14 residues. CDR1 KGHSH and CDR2 LQKENI come from the germline V gene.

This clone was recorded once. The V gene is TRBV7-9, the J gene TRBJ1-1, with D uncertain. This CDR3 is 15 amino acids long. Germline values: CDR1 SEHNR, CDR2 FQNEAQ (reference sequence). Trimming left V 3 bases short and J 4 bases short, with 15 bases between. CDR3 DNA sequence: TGTGCCAGCAGCTTCCGCAGTGGTTCATTCACTGAAGCTTTCTTT. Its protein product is CASSFRSGSFTEAFF.

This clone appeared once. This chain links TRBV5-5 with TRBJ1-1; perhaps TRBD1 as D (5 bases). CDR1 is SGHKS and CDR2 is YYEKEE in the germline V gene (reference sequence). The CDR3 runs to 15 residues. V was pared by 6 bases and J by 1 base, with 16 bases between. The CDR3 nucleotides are TGTGCCAGCATCGGATTACAGGTGAGGAACACTGAAGCTTTCTTT. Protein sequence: CASIGLQVRNTEAFF.

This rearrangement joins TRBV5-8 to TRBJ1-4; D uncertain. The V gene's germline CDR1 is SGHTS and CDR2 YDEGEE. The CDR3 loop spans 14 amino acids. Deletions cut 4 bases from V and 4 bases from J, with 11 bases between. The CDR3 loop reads CASSLDLRNEKLFF. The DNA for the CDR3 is TGTGCCAGCAGCCTGGACCTACGTAATGAAAAACTGTTTTTT. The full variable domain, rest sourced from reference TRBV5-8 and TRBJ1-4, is EAGVTQSPTHLIKTRGQQATLRCSPISGHTSVYWYQQALGLGLQFLLWYDEGEERNRGNFPPRFSGRQFPNYSSELNVNALELEDSALYLCASSLDLRNEKLFFGSGTQLSVL.

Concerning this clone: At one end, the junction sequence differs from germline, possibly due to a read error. In nucleotides, the CDR3 is TGTGCCGGCAGCCAAGATCACTCACTAGTGGATACGCAGTATTTT. Translating it yields CAGSQDHSLVDTQYF. V gene TRBV4-2 combines with J gene TRBJ2-3; D is perhaps TRBD2 (5 bases). CDR3 length equals 15 residues. The germline gives CDR1 LGHNA, CDR2 YNFKEQ.

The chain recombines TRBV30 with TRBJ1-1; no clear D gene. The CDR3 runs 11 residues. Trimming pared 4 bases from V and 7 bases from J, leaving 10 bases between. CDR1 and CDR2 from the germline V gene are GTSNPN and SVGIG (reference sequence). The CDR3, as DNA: TGTGCCTGGATCTCAGGCGTTGAAGCTTTCTTT. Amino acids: CAWISGVEAFF.

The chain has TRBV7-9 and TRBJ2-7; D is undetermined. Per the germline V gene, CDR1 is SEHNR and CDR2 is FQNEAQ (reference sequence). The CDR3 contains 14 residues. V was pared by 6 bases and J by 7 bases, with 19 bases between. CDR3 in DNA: TGTGCCAGCAGTTCTACTGGGCCCTCGGAAGAGCAGTACTTC. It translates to CASSSTGPSEEQYF.

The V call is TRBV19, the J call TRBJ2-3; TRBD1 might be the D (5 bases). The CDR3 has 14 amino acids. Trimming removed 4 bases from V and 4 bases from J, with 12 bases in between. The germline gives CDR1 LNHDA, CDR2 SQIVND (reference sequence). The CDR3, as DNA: TGTGCCAGTAGTAGAAACTGGGGCGCAGATACGCAGTATTTT. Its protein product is CASSRNWGADTQYF.

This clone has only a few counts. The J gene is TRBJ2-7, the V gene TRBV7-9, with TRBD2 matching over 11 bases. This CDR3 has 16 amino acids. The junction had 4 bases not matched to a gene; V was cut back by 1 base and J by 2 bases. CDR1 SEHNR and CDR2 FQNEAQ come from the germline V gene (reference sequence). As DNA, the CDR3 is TGTGCCAGCAGCTTAGGCCTAGCGGGAGGAACCTACGAGCAGTACTTC. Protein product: CASSLGLAGGTYEQYF.

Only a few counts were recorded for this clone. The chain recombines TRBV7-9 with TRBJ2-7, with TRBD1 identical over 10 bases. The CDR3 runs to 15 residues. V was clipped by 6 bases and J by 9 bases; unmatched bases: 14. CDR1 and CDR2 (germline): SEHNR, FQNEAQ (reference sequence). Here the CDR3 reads CASSTFQGTGVGQYF. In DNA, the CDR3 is TGTGCCAGCAGTACCTTCCAAGGGACAGGGGTTGGGCAGTACTTC. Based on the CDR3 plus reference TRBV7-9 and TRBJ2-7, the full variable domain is DTGVSQNPRHKITKRGQNVTFRCDPISEHNRLYWYRQTLGQGPEFLTYFQNEAQLEKSRLLSDRFSAERPKGSFSTLEIQRTEQGDSAMYLCASSTFQGTGVGQYFGPGTRLTVT.

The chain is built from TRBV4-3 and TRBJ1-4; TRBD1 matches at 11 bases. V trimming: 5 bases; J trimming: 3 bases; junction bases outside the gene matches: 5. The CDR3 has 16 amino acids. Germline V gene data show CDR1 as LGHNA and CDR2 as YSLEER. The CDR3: CASSYGQGAANEKLFF. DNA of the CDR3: TGCGCCAGCAGCTATGGACAGGGGGCGGCTAATGAAAAACTGTTTTTT.

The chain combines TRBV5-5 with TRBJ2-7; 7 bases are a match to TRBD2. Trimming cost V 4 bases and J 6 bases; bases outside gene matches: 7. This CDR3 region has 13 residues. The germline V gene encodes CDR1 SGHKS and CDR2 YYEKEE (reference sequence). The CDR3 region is CASSPGGETEQYF. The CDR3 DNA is TGTGCCAGCAGCCCGGGGGGAGAGACCGAGCAGTACTTC.

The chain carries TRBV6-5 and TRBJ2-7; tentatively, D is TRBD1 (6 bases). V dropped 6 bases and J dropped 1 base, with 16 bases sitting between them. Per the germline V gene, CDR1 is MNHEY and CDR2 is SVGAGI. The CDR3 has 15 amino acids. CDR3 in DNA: TGTGCCAGCAGACGACAGGCTACCCCTTCCTACGAGCAGTACTTC. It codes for CASRRQATPSYEQYF.

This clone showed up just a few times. CDR3 sequence: CASRTGTSGAEQYF. The CDR3 region has the DNA TGTGCCAGCAGGACCGGGACTAGCGGGGCGGAGCAGTACTTC. The chain employs TRBV7-9 and TRBJ2-7; TRBD2 matches 13 bases. Trimming removed 6 bases from V and 7 bases from J; junction bases left unmatched: 6. The CDR3 loop spans 14 amino acids. Germline V CDR1 and CDR2: SEHNR, FQNEAQ (reference sequence).

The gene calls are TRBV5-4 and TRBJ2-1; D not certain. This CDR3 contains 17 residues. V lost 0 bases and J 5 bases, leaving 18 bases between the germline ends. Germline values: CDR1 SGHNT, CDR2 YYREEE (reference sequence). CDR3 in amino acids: CASSLDRVLPTHNEQFF. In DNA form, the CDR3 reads TGTGCCAGCAGCTTGGATCGGGTGCTTCCAACCCACAATGAGCAGTTCTTC.

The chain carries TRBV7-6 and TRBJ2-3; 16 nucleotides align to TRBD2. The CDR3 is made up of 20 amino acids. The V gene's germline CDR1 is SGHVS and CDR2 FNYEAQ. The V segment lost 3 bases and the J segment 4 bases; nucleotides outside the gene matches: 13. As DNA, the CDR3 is TGTGCCAGCAGCTTGGAAGCGGGACTAGCGGGAGGGAGTAGTGCAGATACGCAGTATTTT. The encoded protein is CASSLEAGLAGGSSADTQYF.

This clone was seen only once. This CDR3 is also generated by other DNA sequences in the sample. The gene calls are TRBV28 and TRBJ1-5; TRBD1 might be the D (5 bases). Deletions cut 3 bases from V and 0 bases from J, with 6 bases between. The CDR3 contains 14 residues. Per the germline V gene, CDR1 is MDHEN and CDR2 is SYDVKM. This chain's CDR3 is CASSFDSSNQPQHF. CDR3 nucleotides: TGTGCCAGCAGTTTTGACAGTAGCAATCAGCCCCAGCATTTT.

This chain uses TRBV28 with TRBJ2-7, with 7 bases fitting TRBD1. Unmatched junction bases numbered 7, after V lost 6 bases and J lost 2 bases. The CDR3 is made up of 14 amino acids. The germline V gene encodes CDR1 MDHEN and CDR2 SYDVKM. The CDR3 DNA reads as TGTGCCAGCAGCAGGACAGGCTTCCCCTACGAGCAGTACTTC. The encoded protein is CASSRTGFPYEQYF. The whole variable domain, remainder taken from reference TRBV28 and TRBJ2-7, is DVKVTQSSRYLVKRTGEKVFLECVQDMDHENMFWYRQDPGLGLRLIYFSYDVKMKEKGDIPEGYSVSREKKERFSLILESASTNQTSMYLCASSRTGFPYEQYFGPGTRLTVT.

CDR3: CAITDPGLAGSYEQYF. The CDR3 DNA is TGTGCCATCACCGATCCGGGACTAGCGGGATCCTACGAGCAGTACTTC. V usage is TRBV10-3 and J usage is TRBJ2-7; 13 bases are shared with TRBD2. CDR1 ENHRY and CDR2 SYGVKD come from the germline V gene. V lost 7 bases, J lost 1 base, and 7 bases stayed unmatched. This CDR3 spans 16 amino acids.

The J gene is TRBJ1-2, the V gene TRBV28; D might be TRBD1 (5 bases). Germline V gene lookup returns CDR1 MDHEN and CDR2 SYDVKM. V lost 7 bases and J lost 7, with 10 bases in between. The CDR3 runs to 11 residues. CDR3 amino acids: CASNQGTGYTF. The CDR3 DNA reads TGTGCCAGCAACCAGGGTACTGGCTACACCTTC.

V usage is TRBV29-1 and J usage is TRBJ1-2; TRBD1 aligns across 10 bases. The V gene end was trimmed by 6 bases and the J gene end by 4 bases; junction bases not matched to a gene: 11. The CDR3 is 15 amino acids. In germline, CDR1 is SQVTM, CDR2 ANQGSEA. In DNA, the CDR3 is TGCAGCGTGAGATCCGGGACAGGGGTCTTCTATGGCTACACCTTC. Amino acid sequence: CSVRSGTGVFYGYTF.